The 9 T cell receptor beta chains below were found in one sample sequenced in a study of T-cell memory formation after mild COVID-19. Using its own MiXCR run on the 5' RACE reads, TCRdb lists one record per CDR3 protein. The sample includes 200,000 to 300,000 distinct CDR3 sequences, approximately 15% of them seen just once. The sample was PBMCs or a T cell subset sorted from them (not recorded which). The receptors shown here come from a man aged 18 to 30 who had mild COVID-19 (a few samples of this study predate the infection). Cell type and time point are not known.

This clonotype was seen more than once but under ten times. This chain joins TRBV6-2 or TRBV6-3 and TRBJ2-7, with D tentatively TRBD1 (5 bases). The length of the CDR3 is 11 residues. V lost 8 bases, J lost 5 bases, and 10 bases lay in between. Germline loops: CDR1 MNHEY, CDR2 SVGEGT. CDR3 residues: CASAGWNEQYV. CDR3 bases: TGTGCCAGCGCAGGGTGGAACGAGCAGTACGTC.

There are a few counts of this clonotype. CDR3 sequence: CASRSVALATGELFF. Here the CDR3 DNA reads TGTGCCAGCAGATCCGTGGCACTAGCGACCGGGGAGCTGTTTTTT. The V and J genes are TRBV11-2 and TRBJ2-2, with 7 bases identical to TRBD2. Germline CDR1 is SGHAT and CDR2 is FQNNGV. Unmatched junction bases numbered 9, after V lost 6 bases and J lost 5 bases. The CDR3 contains 15 residues.

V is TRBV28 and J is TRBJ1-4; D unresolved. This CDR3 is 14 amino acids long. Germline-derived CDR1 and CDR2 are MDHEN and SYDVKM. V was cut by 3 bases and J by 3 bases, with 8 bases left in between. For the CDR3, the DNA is TGTGCCAGCAGTTTTGAGGGTTCTAATGAAAAACTGTTTTTT. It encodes CASSFEGSNEKLFF.

For the CDR3, the DNA is TGCGCCAGCAGCTTAAGCGGGGGGTTTACAGAGACCCAGTACTTC. Its translation is CASSLSGGFTETQYF. This chain connects TRBV5-1 to TRBJ2-5; 9 bases map to TRBD2. V shed 2 bases, J shed 4 bases, and the junction held 6 bases outside the gene matches. The CDR3 is made up of 15 amino acids. The germline gives CDR1 SGHRS, CDR2 YFSETQ.

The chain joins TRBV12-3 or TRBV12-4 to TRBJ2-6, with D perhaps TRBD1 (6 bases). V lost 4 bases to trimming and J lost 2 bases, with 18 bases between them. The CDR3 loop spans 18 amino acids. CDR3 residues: CASSSGTLFLPGANVLTF. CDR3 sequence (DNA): TGTGCCAGCAGTTCCGGGACACTTTTCCTCCCTGGGGCCAACGTCCTGACTTTC.

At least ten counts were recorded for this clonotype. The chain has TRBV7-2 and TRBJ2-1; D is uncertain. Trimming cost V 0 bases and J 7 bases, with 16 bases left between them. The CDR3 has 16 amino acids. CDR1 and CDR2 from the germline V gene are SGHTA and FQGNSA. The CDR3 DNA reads TGTGCCAGCAGCTTAGCCCGTCTAGAAGGTGAGAATGAGCAGTTCTTC. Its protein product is CASSLARLEGENEQFF.

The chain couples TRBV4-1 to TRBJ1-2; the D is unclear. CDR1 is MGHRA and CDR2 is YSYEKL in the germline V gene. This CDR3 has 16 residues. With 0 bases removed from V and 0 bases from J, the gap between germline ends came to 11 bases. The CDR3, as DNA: TGCGCCAGCAGCCAAGATCCCCACAAAGCTAACTATGGCTACACCTTC. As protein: CASSQDPHKANYGYTF.

The CDR3 DNA follows: TGTGCCAGCAGTTACCAGGGGTCCAACACTGAAGCTTTCTTT. Its protein product is CASSYQGSNTEAFF. This chain uses TRBV6-5 with TRBJ1-1, with TRBD1 as a possible D gene (6 bases). The CDR3 consists of 14 residues. With 2 bases removed from V and 2 bases from J, the gap between germline ends came to 9 bases. The germline V gene has CDR1 MNHEY and CDR2 SVGAGI.

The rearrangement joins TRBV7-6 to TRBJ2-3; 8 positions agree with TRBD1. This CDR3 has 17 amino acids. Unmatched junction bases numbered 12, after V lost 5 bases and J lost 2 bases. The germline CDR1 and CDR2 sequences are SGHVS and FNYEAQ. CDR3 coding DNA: TGTGCCAGCAGCCCCAGAGGGACAGGTCCCACCACAGATACGCAGTATTTT. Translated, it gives CASSPRGTGPTTDTQYF.